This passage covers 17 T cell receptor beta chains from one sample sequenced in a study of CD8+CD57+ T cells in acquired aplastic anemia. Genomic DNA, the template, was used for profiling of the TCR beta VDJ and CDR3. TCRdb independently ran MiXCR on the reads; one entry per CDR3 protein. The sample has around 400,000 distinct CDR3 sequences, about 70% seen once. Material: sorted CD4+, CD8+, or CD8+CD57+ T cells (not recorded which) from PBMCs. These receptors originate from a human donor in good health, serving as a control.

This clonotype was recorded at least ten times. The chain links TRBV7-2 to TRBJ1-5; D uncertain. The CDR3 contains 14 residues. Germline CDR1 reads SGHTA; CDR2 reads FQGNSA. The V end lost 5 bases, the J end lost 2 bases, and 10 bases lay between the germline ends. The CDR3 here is CASSSEAGNQPQHF. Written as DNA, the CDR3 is TGTGCCAGCAGCAGTGAGGCAGGCAATCAGCCCCAGCATTTT. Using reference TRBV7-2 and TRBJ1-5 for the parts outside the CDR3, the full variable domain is GAGVSQSPSNKVTEKGKDVELRCDPISGHTALYWYRQSLGQGLEFLIYFQGNSAPDKSGLPSDRFSAERTGGSVSTLTIQRTQQEDSAVYLCASSSEAGNQPQHFGDGTRLSIL.

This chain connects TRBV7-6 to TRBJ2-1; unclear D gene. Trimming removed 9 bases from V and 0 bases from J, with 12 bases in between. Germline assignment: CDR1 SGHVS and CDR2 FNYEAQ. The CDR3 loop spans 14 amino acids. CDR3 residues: CASSKTSSYNEQFF. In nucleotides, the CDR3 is TGTGCCAGTAGTAAGACCAGCTCCTACAATGAGCAGTTCTTC.

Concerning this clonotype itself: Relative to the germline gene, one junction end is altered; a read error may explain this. In DNA form, the CDR3 reads TGTGCCAGCAGTGAAATCGGACAGAAGTCACCCCGCCACTTT. Translation: CASSEIGQKSPRHF. The chain links TRBV7-3 to TRBJ1-6; D might be TRBD1 (6 bases). CDR1 and CDR2 from the germline V gene are SGHTA and FQGTGA. This CDR3 has 14 amino acids.

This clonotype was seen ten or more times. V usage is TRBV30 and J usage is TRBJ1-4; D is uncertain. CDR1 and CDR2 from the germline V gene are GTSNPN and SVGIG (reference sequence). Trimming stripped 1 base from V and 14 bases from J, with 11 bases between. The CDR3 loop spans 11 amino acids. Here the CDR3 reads CAWSGSGPLFF. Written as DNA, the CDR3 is TGTGCCTGGAGTGGGTCCGGCCCGCTGTTTTTT.

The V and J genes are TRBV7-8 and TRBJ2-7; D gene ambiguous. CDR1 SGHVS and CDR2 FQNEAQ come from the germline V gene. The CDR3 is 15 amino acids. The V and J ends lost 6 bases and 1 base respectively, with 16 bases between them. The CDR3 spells CASSFSPDISYEQYF. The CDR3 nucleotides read TGTGCCAGCAGTTTTTCTCCTGACATATCCTACGAGCAGTACTTC.

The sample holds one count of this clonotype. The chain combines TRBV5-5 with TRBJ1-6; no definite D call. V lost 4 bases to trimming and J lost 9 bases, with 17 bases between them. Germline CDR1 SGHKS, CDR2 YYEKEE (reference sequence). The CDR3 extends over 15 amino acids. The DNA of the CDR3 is TGTGCCAGCAGCGAGAACTCTCATGCGGGTTCACCCCTCCACTTT. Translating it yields CASSENSHAGSPLHF. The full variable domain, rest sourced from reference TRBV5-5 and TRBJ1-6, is DAGVTQSPTHLIKTRGQQVTLRCSPISGHKSVSWYQQVLGQGPQFIFQYYEKEERGRGNFPDRFSARQFPNYSSELNVNALLLGDSALYLCASSENSHAGSPLHFGNGTRLTVT.

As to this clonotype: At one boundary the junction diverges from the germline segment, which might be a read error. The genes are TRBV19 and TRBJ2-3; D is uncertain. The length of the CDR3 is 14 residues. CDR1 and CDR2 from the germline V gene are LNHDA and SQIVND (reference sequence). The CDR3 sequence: CASSIEISTAEQFF. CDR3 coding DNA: TGTGCCAGTAGTATAGAGATCAGCACGGCCGAGCAGTTTTTC.

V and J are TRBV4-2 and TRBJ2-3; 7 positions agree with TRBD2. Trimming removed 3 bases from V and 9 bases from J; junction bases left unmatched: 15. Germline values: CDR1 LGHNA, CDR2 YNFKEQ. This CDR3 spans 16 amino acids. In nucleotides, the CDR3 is TGTGCCAGCAGCCACCGACAAGCAGGGAGGGCATACACGCAGTATTTT. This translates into CASSHRQAGRAYTQYF.

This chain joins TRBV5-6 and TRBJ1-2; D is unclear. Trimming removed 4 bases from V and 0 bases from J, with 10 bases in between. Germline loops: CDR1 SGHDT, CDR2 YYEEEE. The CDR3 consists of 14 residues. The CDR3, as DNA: TGTGCCAGCAGCGCTGCACAGTCTAACTATGGCTACACCTTC. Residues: CASSAAQSNYGYTF.

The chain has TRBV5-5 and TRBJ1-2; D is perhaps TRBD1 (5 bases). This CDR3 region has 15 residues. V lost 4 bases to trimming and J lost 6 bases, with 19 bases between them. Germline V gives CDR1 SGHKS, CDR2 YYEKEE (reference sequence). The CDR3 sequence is CASSQGREGRNGYTF. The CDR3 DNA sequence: TGTGCCAGCAGCCAAGGTAGAGAGGGGAGGAATGGCTACACCTTC.

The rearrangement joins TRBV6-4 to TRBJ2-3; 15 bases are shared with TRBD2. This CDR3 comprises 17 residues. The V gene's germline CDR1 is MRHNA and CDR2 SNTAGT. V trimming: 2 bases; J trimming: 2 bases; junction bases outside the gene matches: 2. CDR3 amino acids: CASSDGTSGGTTDTQYF. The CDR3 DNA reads TGTGCCAGCAGTGACGGGACTAGCGGGGGGACCACAGATACGCAGTATTTT.

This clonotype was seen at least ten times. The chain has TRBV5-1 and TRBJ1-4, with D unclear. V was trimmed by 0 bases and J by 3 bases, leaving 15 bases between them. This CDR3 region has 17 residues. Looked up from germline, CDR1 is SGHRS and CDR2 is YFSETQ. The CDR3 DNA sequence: TGCGCCAGCAGCTTGGACGGACCAGACCACCCTAATGAAAAACTGTTTTTT. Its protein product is CASSLDGPDHPNEKLFF.

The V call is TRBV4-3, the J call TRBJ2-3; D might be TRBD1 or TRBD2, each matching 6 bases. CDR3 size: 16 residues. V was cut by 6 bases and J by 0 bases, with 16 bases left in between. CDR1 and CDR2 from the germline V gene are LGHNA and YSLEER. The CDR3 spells CASRGGVHHSTDTQYF. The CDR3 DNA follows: TGCGCCAGCAGGGGGGGCGTTCACCATAGCACAGATACGCAGTATTTT.

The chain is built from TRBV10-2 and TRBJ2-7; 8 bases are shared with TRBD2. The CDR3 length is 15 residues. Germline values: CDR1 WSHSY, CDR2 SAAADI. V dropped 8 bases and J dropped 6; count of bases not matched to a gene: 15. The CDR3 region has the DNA TGCGCCAGCGAACCCACCTCCGGGACTAGAGCCGAGCAGTACTTC. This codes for CASEPTSGTRAEQYF.

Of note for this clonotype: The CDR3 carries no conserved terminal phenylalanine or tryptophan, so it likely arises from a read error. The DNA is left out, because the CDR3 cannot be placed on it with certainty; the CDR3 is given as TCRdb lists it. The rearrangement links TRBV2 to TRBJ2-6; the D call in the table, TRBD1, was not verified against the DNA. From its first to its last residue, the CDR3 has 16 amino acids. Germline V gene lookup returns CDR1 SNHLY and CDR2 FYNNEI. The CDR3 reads CASNGDRGHEQYFGPG.

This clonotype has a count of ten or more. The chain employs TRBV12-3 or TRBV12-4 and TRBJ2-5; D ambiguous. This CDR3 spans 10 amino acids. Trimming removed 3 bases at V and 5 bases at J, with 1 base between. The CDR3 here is CASSLETQYF. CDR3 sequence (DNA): TGTGCCAGCAGTTTGGAGACCCAGTACTTC.

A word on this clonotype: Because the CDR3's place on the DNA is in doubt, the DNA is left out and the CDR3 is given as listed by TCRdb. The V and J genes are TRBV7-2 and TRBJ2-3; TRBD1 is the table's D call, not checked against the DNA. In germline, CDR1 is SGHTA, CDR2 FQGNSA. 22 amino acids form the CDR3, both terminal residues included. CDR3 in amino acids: CDSSFYICGADRDRSFTDTQYF.